Below, one T cell receptor beta chain is given with its context. What it binds is unknown. The V end lost 6 bases, the J end lost 6 bases, and 23 bases lay between the germline ends. The CDR3 contains 16 residues. Germline CDR1 and CDR2: MNHEY and SMNVEV (reference sequence). Every contributor of samples was a Caucasian grown-up residing in Nashville, Tennessee. Produced via immunoSEQ multiplex PCR; TCRdb's table is partial and in-frame only. Of 2 million to 2.5 million clones listed, more than 90% were seen once; the top ten hold roughly 0.13%. This specimen comes from a study of shared clonotypes between healthy human individuals. General observations from the study: Only blood samples were collected, and tissue repertoires likely differ. Relative to their counterparts shared across all four donors, non-shared clonotypes exhibited diminished generation probabilities. Rarefaction revealed incomplete sorted-subset sequencing despite large depth.

The chain carries TRBV27 and TRBJ1-2; TRBD1 might be the D (5 bases). The source is a man in his late teens or twenties in good health. Sequencing was performed on naive CD4+ T cells sorted from blood. Stated subset: CD45RA+ positively selected. DNA for the CDR3: TGTGCCAGCAGCCCCAGCAGGGCTGTCGTTCCGCATGGCTACACCTTC. Its translation is CASSPSRAVVPHGYTF.